This T cell receptor (beta chain) was sequenced for a study of blood T cell repertoires in COVID-19. Study overall: Material from acute and convalescent COVID-19 was sourced from the United States, Italy and Spain. The cDNA or gDNA used as material had been derived from T cells, B-cell-depleted T cells, or PBMCs.

Trimming removed 6 bases from V and 5 bases from J, with 9 bases in between. In germline, CDR1 is WNHNN, CDR2 SYGVQD (reference sequence). This CDR3 is built from 12 residues. Source study methods: Nucleated cell number was recorded as an estimate derived from reference gene primer amplification. Repertoires were generated with immunoSEQ multiplex PCR, while TCRdb's copy carries only in-frame clones and drops some. D and trimming come from the DNA, and the V and J calls and clone size come from that table. The sample shows over 45,000 clones, 90% to 95% of them seen only once. The source is a woman in her fifties or sixties with active or convalescent COVID-19. This chain joins TRBV10-1 and TRBJ2-3; maybe TRBD2 (5 bases). The specimen sequenced was peripheral blood. In DNA form, the CDR3 reads TGCGCCAGCAGCCTCAGCGGAGATACGCAGTATTTT. Its protein is CASSLSGDTQYF.